These 25 T cell receptor beta chains originate from one sample sequenced in a study of cytomegalovirus exposure and HLA in healthy donors. Clones were sequenced by immunoSEQ multiplex PCR, and TCRdb holds only the in-frame ones, with some missing. The sample has roughly 240,000 clones, around 87% seen once. Sequencing was carried out using PBMCs. The source is a man in his late teens or twenties in good health and CMV-seronegative.

The chain couples TRBV5-1 to TRBJ1-3; D might be TRBD1 (6 bases). Trimming pared 3 bases from V and 2 bases from J, leaving 9 bases between. This CDR3 comprises 14 residues. CDR1 is SGHRS, CDR2 YFSETQ, per germline. CDR3 sequence (DNA): TGCGCCAGCAGCTCACAGGGAACTGGAAACACCATATATTTT. Its translation is CASSSQGTGNTIYF.

In its sample, this clone was seen a few times. V usage is TRBV6-6 and J usage is TRBJ1-2; D is unresolved. The germline CDR1 and CDR2 sequences are MNHNY and SVGAGI (reference sequence). CDR3 length: 12 residues. V lost 3 bases and J lost 6, with 8 bases in between. The chain's CDR3 is CASSYNFDGYTF. In nucleotides, the CDR3 is TGTGCCAGCAGTTATAATTTTGATGGCTACACCTTC.

This chain links TRBV28 with TRBJ2-7; 7 nucleotides match TRBD1. CDR1 and CDR2 from the germline V gene are MDHEN and SYDVKM. The CDR3 contains 14 residues. V was clipped by 10 bases and J by 4 bases; unmatched bases: 13. CDR3 sequence (DNA): TGTGCCACAGCAGTTTTCAAGGGGGCTTACGAGCAGTACTTC. Protein product: CATAVFKGAYEQYF.

The rearrangement links TRBV6-1 to TRBJ2-7, with D possibly being TRBD1 (6 bases). Germline V CDR1 and CDR2: MNHNS, SASEGT. The CDR3 length is 16 residues. Trimming shortened V by 2 bases and J by 4 bases, and 18 bases separated the two germline ends. Here the CDR3 reads CASSEFQDRATYEQYF. The DNA for the CDR3 is TGTGCCAGCAGTGAATTCCAGGACAGAGCTACATACGAGCAGTACTTC.

Here the CDR3 reads CATSPRQAGELFF. In DNA, the CDR3 is TGTGCCACCAGCCCTCGGCAGGCCGGGGAGCTGTTTTTT. The rearrangement uses TRBV15 and TRBJ2-2; D remains ambiguous. Trimming took 5 bases from V and 6 from J, leaving 10 bases between them. Germline V gene sequence: CDR1 LNHNV, CDR2 YYDKDF (reference sequence). The CDR3 is 13 amino acids.

The CDR3 DNA reads TGTGCCAGCAGTTACGGGACTGGGAAAAACATTCAGTACTTC. It translates to CASSYGTGKNIQYF. The V and J genes are TRBV6-5 and TRBJ2-4; TRBD2 might be the D (6 bases). The V gene lost 2 bases and the J gene lost 4 bases, with 9 bases spanning the gap. The length of the CDR3 is 14 residues. Germline CDR1 is MNHEY and CDR2 is SVGAGI.

This chain connects TRBV19 to TRBJ2-6; D uncertain. CDR1 is LNHDA and CDR2 is SQIVND in the germline V gene (reference sequence). The V end was cut by 5 bases, the J end by 0 bases, with 14 bases between. This CDR3 comprises 17 residues. CDR3 amino acids: CASSGWASLSGANVLTF. As DNA, the CDR3 is TGTGCCAGTAGTGGGTGGGCATCCCTCTCTGGGGCCAACGTCCTGACTTTC. Variable domain in full (rest from reference TRBV19 and TRBJ2-6): DGGITQSPKYLFRKEGQNVTLSCEQNLNHDAMYWYRQDPGQGLRLIYYSQIVNDFQKGDIAEGYSVSREKKESFPLTVTSAQKNPTAFYLCASSGWASLSGANVLTFGAGSRLTVL.

The genes are TRBV28 and TRBJ2-1; 10 nucleotides match TRBD2. V lost 5 bases, J lost 8 bases, and 15 bases stayed unmatched. Germline CDR1 MDHEN, CDR2 SYDVKM. The CDR3 loop spans 17 amino acids. The CDR3 sequence: CASSHGLAVEYVDEQFF. CDR3 DNA sequence: TGTGCCAGCAGTCACGGACTAGCGGTAGAGTACGTGGATGAGCAGTTCTTC.

This chain links TRBV5-6 with TRBJ2-1, with a tentative D call TRBD1 (6 bases). The CDR3 runs to 16 residues. Germline CDR1 is SGHDT and CDR2 is YYEEEE. V lost 4 bases and J lost 6, with 20 bases in between. The CDR3, as DNA: TGTGCCAGCAGCCCACGGTGGGGGCCCGGGTCCAATGAGCAGTTCTTC. Its translation: CASSPRWGPGSNEQFF.

The rearrangement links TRBV7-2 to TRBJ2-3; possibly TRBD2 for D (5 bases). V shed 2 bases and J shed 14 bases, with 11 bases lying between them. The CDR3 runs to 11 residues. CDR1 SGHTA and CDR2 FQGNSA come from the germline V gene. CDR3 nucleotide sequence: TGTGCCAGCAGCTTATTCAGTGGGAGGTATTTT. This codes for CASSLFSGRYF.

This chain uses TRBV29-1 with TRBJ1-3; D uncertain. Trimming took 6 bases from V and 9 from J, leaving 12 bases between them. The CDR3 sequence is 11 residues long. Germline V gene lookup returns CDR1 SQVTM and CDR2 ANQGSEA. The CDR3 nucleotides are TGCAGCGTCCAAGACGGGGTCACCATATATTTT. Translated, it gives CSVQDGVTIYF.

The CDR3 nucleotides are TGTGCCAGCAGCCTCCGACAGGGGGGGTTCTCTGGAAACACCATATATTTT. Translation gives CASSLRQGGFSGNTIYF. The rearrangement joins TRBV5-4 to TRBJ1-3; 9 nucleotides align to TRBD1. V lost 4 bases, J lost 0 bases, and 8 bases stayed unmatched. The CDR3 spans 17 residues. Germline loops: CDR1 SGHNT, CDR2 YYREEE (reference sequence).

This chain connects TRBV28 to TRBJ1-5, with D possibly matching TRBD1 (6 bases). V was pared by 2 bases and J by 6 bases, with 20 bases between. Germline lookup yields CDR1 MDHEN and CDR2 SYDVKM. The CDR3 is 17 amino acids. Written as DNA, the CDR3 is TGTGCCAGCAGTTTAGGAGGGGGGGCCTTAGGAAGTCAGCCCCAGCATTTT. Encoded protein: CASSLGGGALGSQPQHF. The full variable domain, rest sourced from reference TRBV28 and TRBJ1-5, is DVKVTQSSRYLVKRTGEKVFLECVQDMDHENMFWYRQDPGLGLRLIYFSYDVKMKEKGDIPEGYSVSREKKERFSLILESASTNQTSMYLCASSLGGGALGSQPQHFGDGTRLSIL.

The chain links TRBV10-3 to TRBJ2-1, with a weak D call TRBD2 (6 bases). Germline V CDR1 and CDR2: ENHRY, SYGVKD. Between the trimmed V and J ends, which lost 6 bases and 2 bases, there was a span of 14 bases. This CDR3 has 15 residues. CDR3 DNA sequence: TGTGCCATCAGCCTCCGGGACTCCCCCTACAATGAGCAGTTCTTC. Encoded protein: CAISLRDSPYNEQFF.

This rearrangement joins TRBV28 to TRBJ1-2, with D hard to call. Germline CDR1 is MDHEN and CDR2 is SYDVKM. The V end lost 3 bases, the J end lost 4 bases, and 9 bases lay between the germline ends. The CDR3 is 13 amino acids. In DNA form, the CDR3 reads TGTGCCAGCAGTTTGGAGGGAGCCTATGGCTACACCTTC. Its protein is CASSLEGAYGYTF.

This clone was recorded once. The chain combines TRBV28 with TRBJ2-7, with TRBD2 matching over 9 bases. The CDR3 covers 14 residues. Germline V gene lookup returns CDR1 MDHEN and CDR2 SYDVKM. V shed 3 bases and J 4 bases; nucleotides not matched to a gene: 4. The CDR3 nucleotides read TGTGCCAGCAGTTTTCTGCGGGGGGGGTACGAGCAGTACTTC. Its protein is CASSFLRGGYEQYF.

The chain recombines TRBV23-1 with TRBJ1-1, with TRBD1 as a possible D gene (5 bases). TRBV23-1 is sorted into the ORF group, with uncertain function. The ends were cut back, 0 bases at V and 2 bases at J, with 10 bases in the middle. The CDR3 is made up of 15 amino acids. This CDR3 reads CASSQSKGVNTEAFF. The CDR3 DNA reads as TGCGCCAGCAGTCAATCTAAAGGGGTTAACACTGAAGCTTTCTTT.

The V call is TRBV4-1, the J call TRBJ2-1; TRBD1 matches 9 bases. The CDR3 covers 15 residues. Germline assignment: CDR1 MGHRA and CDR2 YSYEKL. Germline trimming cut 3 bases from V and 5 bases from J; bases unmatched to any gene: 5. The CDR3 is CASSHRDRVDNEQFF. The CDR3 DNA reads TGCGCCAGCAGCCACCGGGACAGGGTAGACAATGAGCAGTTCTTC.

This sequence joins TRBV10-1 and TRBJ2-3; D possibly corresponds to TRBD1 (6 bases). Germline V gene lookup returns CDR1 WNHNN and CDR2 SYGVQD (reference sequence). The germline V and J ends were trimmed by 4 bases and 4 bases, with 6 bases remaining between them. The CDR3 loop spans 12 amino acids. In DNA, the CDR3 is TGCGCCAGCAGTGGGGGGCCAGATACGCAGTATTTT. Protein sequence: CASSGGPDTQYF.

The gene calls are TRBV6-1 and TRBJ2-7; possible D gene TRBD2, 7 bases. The ends were cut back, 9 bases at V and 3 bases at J, with 15 bases in the middle. CDR3 length equals 13 residues. CDR1 is MNHNS, CDR2 SASEGT, per germline. CDR3 nucleotides: TGTGCCAGTTCCACAGGGAGGGGCTACGAGCAGTACTTC. Translation: CASSTGRGYEQYF.

The chain combines TRBV2 with TRBJ2-7; D is perhaps TRBD2 (6 bases). Germline loops: CDR1 SNHLY, CDR2 FYNNEI. This CDR3 contains 14 residues. V gave up 11 bases and J gave up 0 bases, with 17 bases separating them. The CDR3 DNA is TGTGCCGGGACTGAGGGCATCCTCTCCTACGAGCAGTACTTC. Translated, it gives CAGTEGILSYEQYF.

The V and J genes are TRBV7-3 and TRBJ1-1, with D perhaps matching TRBD1 (5 bases). Germline-derived CDR1 and CDR2 are SGHTA and FQGTGA. Trimming removed 2 bases from V and 4 bases from J, with 8 bases in between. The CDR3 contains 13 residues. CDR3 residues: CASSLGAPTEAFF. The CDR3 region has the DNA TGTGCCAGCAGCTTAGGGGCCCCCACTGAAGCTTTCTTT.

This clone was seen only a few times. This chain connects TRBV30 to TRBJ2-3, with 7 nucleotides matching TRBD2. Germline V gives CDR1 GTSNPN, CDR2 SVGIG (reference sequence). V lost 2 bases, J lost 4 bases, and 6 bases stayed unmatched. This CDR3 is built from 14 residues. CDR3 nucleotides: TGTGCCTGGAGTAAGAGGGCGGGGGCAGATACGCAGTATTTT. Translation: CAWSKRAGADTQYF.

The rearrangement uses TRBV25-1 and TRBJ1-2; D may be TRBD1 (6 bases). The ends were cut back, 3 bases at V and 7 bases at J, with 9 bases in the middle. Germline-derived CDR1 and CDR2 are MGHDK and SYGVNS. This CDR3 comprises 12 residues. CDR3 sequence: CASSDTGFGYTF. The CDR3 coding sequence is TGTGCCAGCAGTGATACAGGGTTTGGCTACACCTTC.

The rearrangement joins TRBV13 to TRBJ2-7, with TRBD2 matching over 11 bases. V trimming: 5 bases; J trimming: 5 bases; junction bases outside the gene matches: 11. The CDR3 contains 16 residues. The germline V gene encodes CDR1 PRHDT and CDR2 FYEKMQ (reference sequence). CDR3: CASSRYGLAGGHEQYF. The CDR3 nucleotides are TGTGCCAGCAGCCGGTACGGACTAGCGGGCGGCCACGAGCAGTACTTC.